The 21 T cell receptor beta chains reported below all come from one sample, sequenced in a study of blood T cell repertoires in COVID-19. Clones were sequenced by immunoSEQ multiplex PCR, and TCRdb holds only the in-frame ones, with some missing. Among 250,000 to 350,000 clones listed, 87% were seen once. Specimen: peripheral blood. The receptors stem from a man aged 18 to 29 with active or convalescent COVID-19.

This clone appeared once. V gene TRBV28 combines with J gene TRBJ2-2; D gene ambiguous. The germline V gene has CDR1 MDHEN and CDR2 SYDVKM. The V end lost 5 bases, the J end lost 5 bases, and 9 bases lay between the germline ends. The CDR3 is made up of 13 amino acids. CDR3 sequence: CASSRFRTGELFF. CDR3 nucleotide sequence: TGTGCCAGCAGTAGATTCAGGACCGGGGAGCTGTTTTTT.

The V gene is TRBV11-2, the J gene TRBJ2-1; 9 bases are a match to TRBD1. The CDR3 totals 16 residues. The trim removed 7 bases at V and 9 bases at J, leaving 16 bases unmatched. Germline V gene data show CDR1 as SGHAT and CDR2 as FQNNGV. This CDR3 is CASTNERTGARGEQFF. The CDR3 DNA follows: TGTGCCAGCACCAATGAGAGGACAGGGGCCCGAGGTGAGCAGTTCTTC.

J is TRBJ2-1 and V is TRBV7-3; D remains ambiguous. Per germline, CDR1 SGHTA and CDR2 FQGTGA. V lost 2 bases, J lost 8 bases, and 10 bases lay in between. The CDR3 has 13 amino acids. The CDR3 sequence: CASSLRSRDEQFF. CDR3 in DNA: TGTGCCAGCAGCTTACGCAGTCGTGATGAGCAGTTCTTC. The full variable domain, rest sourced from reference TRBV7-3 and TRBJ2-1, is GAGVSQTPSNKVTEKGKYVELRCDPISGHTALYWYRQSLGQGPEFLIYFQGTGAADDSGLPNDRFFAVRPEGSVSTLKIQRTERGDSAVYLCASSLRSRDEQFFGPGTRLTVL.

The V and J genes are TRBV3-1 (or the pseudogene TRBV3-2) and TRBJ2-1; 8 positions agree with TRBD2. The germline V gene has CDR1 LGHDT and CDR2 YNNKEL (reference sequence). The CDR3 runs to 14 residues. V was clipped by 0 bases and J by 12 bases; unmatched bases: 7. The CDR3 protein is CASSQDRSGRGQFF. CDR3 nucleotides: TGTGCCAGCAGCCAAGATAGAAGCGGGAGAGGGCAGTTCTTC.

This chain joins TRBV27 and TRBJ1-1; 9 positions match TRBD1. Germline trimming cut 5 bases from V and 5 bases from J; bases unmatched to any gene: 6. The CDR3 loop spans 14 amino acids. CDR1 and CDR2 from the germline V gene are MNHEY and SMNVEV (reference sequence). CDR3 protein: CASSPTGGGTEAFF. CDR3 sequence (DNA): TGTGCCAGCAGTCCGACAGGGGGTGGGACTGAAGCTTTCTTT.

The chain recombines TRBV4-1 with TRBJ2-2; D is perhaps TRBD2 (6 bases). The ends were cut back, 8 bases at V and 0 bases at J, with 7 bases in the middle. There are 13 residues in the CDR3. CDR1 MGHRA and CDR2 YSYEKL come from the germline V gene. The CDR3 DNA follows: TGCGCCAGCTCGGGGGCGAACACCGGGGAGCTGTTTTTT. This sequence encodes CASSGANTGELFF.

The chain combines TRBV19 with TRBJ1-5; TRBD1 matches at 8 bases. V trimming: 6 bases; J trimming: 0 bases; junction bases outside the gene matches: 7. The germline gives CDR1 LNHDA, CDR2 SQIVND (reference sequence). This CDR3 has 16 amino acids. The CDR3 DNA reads TGTGCCAGTAGAGGACAGGGACAATATAGCAATCAGCCCCAGCATTTT. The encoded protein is CASRGQGQYSNQPQHF.

CDR3 nucleotide sequence: TGCGCCAGCCGGGACAGCCAGAATGAAAAACTGTTTTTT. The encoded protein is CASRDSQNEKLFF. The chain joins TRBV5-1 to TRBJ1-4; 7 bases fit TRBD1. Germline V gene sequence: CDR1 SGHRS, CDR2 YFSETQ. This CDR3 contains 13 residues. J gave up 5 bases and V 7 bases, and 5 bases lay outside the gene matches.

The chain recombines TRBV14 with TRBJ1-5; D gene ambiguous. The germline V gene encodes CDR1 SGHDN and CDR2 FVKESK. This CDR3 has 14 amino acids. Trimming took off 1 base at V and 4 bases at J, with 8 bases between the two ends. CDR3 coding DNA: TGTGCCAGCAGCCAAGGGTCGGTAAATCAGCCCCAGCATTTT. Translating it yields CASSQGSVNQPQHF. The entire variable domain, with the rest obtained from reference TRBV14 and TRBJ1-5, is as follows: EAGVTQFPSHSVIEKGQTVTLRCDPISGHDNLYWYRRVMGKEIKFLLHFVKESKQDESGMPNNRFLAERTGGTYSTLKVQPAELEDSGVYFCASSQGSVNQPQHFGDGTRLSIL.

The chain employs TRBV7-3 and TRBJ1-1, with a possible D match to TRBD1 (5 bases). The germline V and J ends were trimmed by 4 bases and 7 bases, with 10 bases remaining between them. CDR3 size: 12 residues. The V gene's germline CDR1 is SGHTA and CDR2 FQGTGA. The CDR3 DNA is TGTGCCAGCAGCTCGGGGGGAGATGAAGCTTTCTTT. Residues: CASSSGGDEAFF.

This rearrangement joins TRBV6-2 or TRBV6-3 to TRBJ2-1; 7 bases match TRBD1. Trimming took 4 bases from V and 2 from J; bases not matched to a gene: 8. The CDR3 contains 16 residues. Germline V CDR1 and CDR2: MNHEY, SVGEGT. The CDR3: CASSFGQDSTYNEQFF. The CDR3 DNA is TGTGCCAGCAGTTTTGGACAGGATTCTACCTACAATGAGCAGTTCTTC.

In DNA, the CDR3 is TGTGCCAGCAGTGGGGGGGAAGAGACCCAGTACTTC. This encodes CASSGGEETQYF. This chain joins TRBV6-2 or TRBV6-3 and TRBJ2-5; 7 bases are shared with TRBD2. Trimming removed 5 bases from V and 3 bases from J; junction bases left unmatched: 0. Germline CDR1 and CDR2: MNHEY and SVGEGT. The CDR3 consists of 12 residues.

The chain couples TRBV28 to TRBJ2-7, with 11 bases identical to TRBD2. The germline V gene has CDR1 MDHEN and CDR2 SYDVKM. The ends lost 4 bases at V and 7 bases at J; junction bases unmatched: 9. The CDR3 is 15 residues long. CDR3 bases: TGTGCCAGCAGTTACGATAGCGGGAGGGCGGGGGAGCAGTACTTC. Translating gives CASSYDSGRAGEQYF.

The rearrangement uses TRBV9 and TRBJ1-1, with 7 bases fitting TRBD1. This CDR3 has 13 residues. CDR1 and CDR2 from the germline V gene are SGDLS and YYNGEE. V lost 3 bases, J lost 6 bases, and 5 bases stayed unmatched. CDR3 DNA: TGTGCCAGCAGCGGAGACAGGGCGGCTGAAGCTTTCTTT. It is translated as CASSGDRAAEAFF.

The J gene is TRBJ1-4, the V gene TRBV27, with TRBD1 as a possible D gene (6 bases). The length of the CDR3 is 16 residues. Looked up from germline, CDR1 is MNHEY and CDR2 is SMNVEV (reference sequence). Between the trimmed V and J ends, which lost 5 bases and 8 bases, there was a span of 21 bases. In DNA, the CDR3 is TGTGCCAGCAGTCTAGGCCGGCAGGGGCGAGGCGAAAAACTGTTTTTT. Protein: CASSLGRQGRGEKLFF.

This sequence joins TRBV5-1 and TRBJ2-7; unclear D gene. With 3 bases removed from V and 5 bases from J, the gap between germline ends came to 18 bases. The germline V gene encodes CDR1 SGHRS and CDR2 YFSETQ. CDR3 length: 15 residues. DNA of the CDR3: TGCGCCAGCAGCTCGTCCTCCGGGTTATCTAACGAGCAGTACTTC. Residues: CASSSSSGLSNEQYF.

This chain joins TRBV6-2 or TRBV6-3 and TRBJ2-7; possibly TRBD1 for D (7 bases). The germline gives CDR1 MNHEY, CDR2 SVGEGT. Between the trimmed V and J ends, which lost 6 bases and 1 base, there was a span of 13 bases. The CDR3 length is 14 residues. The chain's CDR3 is CASSAAGGSYEQYF. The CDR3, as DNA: TGTGCCAGCAGCGCCGCAGGGGGGTCCTACGAGCAGTACTTC.

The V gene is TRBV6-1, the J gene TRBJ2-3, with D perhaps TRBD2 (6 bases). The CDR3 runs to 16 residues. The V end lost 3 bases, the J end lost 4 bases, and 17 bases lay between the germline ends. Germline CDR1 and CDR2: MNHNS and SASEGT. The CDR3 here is CASSEAGPLGADTQYF. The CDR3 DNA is TGTGCCAGCAGTGAGGCGGGGCCCCTTGGGGCAGATACGCAGTATTTT.

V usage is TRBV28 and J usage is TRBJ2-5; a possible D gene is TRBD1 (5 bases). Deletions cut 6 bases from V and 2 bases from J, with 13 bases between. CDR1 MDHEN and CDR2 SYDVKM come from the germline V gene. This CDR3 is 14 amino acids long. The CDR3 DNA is TGTGCCAGCAGCGCGACCGACAGACAAGAGACCCAGTACTTC. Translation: CASSATDRQETQYF.

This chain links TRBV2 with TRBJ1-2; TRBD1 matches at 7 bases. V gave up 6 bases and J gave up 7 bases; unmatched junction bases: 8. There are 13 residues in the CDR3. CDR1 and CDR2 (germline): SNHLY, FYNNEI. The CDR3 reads CASSGDDRAGYTF. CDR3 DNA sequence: TGTGCCAGCAGCGGGGACGACAGGGCTGGCTACACCTTC.

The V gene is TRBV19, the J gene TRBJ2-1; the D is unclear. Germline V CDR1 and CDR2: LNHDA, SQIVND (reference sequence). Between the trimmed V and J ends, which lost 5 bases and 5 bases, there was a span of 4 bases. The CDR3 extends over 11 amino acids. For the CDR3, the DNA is TGTGCCAGTAGTGGGCACAATGAGCAGTTCTTC. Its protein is CASSGHNEQFF. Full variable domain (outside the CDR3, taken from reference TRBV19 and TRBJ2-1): DGGITQSPKYLFRKEGQNVTLSCEQNLNHDAMYWYRQDPGQGLRLIYYSQIVNDFQKGDIAEGYSVSREKKESFPLTVTSAQKNPTAFYLCASSGHNEQFFGPGTRLTVL.